What follows describes a single T cell receptor (beta chain). The antigen is not known. Treatment specified: roughly ten-day PBMC culture with coronavirus spike peptide pools or control peptides (ViraFEST assay). Peptide-pool expansion of antigen-specific T cells preceded TCR sequencing in ViraFEST. PBMCs were cultured at around 2 million per well with approximately 9.8 IU/ml IL-2 and 10 ug/ml peptide pools. Sequencing of the DNA from cultured CD4+ T cells was carried out with the Oncomine TCR Beta short-read assay. TCRdb called the PCR reads again in MiXCR, with one record for every CDR3 protein. In the table there are about 20,000 distinct CDR3 sequences, over 40% of which are singletons. These data are taken from a study of vaccination and CD4 T cells after COVID-19. On the study more broadly: Median time from COVID diagnosis to post-COVID sampling was roughly 13 weeks (35 to 161).

With V trimmed by 0 bases and J by 5 bases, 6 bases remained unmatched. This CDR3 has 16 amino acids. Germline V gene lookup returns CDR1 LGHNA and CDR2 YSLEER. The chain employs TRBV4-3 and TRBJ2-2; 7 nucleotides line up with TRBD2. The TCR was taken from a human donor who had recovered from COVID-19. Sequencing used CD4+ T cells from blood, cultured in vitro. CDR3 loop: CASSQESGMGTGELFF. The CDR3 nucleotides read TGCGCCAGCAGCCAAGAGAGCGGGATGGGAACCGGGGAGCTGTTTTTT.